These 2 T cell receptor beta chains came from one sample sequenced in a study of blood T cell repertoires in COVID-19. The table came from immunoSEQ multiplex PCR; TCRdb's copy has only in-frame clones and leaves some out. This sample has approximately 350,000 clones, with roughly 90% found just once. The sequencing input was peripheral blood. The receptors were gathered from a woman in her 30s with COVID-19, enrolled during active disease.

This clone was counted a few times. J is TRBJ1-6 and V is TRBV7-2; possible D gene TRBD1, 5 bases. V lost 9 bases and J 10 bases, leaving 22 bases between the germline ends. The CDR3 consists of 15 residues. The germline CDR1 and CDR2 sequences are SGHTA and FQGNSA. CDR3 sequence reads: CASLTGPDLLSPLHF. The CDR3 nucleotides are TGTGCCAGTCTAACAGGTCCTGACTTGTTGTCACCCCTCCACTTT.

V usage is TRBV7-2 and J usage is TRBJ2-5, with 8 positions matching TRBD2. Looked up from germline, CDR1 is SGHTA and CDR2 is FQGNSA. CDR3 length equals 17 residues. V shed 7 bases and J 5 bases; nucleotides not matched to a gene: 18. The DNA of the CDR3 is TGTGCCAGCAATTTCCCCTTAGCGGGGAGGCTGGCGGAGACCCAGTACTTC. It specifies CASNFPLAGRLAETQYF.